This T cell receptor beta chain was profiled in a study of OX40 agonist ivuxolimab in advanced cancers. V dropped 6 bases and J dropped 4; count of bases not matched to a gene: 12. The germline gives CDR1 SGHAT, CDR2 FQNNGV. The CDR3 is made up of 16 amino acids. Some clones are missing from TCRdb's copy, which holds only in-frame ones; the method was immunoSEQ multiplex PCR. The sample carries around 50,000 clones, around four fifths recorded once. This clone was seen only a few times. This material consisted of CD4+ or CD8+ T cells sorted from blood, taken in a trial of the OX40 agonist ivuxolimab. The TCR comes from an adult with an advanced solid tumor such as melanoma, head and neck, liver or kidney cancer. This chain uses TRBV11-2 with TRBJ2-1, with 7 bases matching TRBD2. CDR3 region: CASRPSGTAPYNEQFF. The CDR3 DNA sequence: TGTGCCAGCAGGCCAAGCGGGACGGCCCCGTACAATGAGCAGTTCTTC. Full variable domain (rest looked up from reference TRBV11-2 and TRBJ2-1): EAGVAQSPRYKIIEKRQSVAFWCNPISGHATLYWYQQILGQGPKLLIQFQNNGVVDDSQLPKDRFSAERLKGVDSTLKIQPAKLEDSAVYLCASRPSGTAPYNEQFFGPGTRLTVL.